The T cell receptor (beta chain) described here comes from a study of beta chain features in type 1 diabetes. This clone was observed a few times. Its target is unknown. With 1 base clipped from V and 1 base from J, the junction kept 5 bases outside the gene matches. Germline-derived CDR1 and CDR2 are LGHNA and YSLEER. The CDR3 consists of 17 residues. Since all of the isolated RNA was reverse transcribed, expressed TCRB transcripts were what got sequenced. TCRdb's copy holds only in-frame clones and misses some; the assay was immunoSEQ multiplex PCR. The sample records some 330,000 clones, approximately 10% being singletons. Study outcomes and limitations: Type 1 diabetes patients showed a moderate but significant shortening of TCRB CDR3s in all four CD4+ subsets.

This clonotype was sampled from a woman in her twenties or thirties in good health. The sequencing input was naive CD4+ T cells from blood. The gene calls are TRBV4-3 and TRBJ2-5, with 11 bases matching TRBD2. CDR3 sequence: CASSQARLAGLQETQYF. The CDR3 coding sequence is TGCGCCAGCAGCCAAGCAAGACTAGCGGGACTCCAAGAGACCCAGTACTTC.